The T cell receptor beta chain described here comes from a study of cytomegalovirus exposure and HLA in healthy donors. Profiling relied on immunoSEQ multiplex PCR, and the TCRdb table lists in-frame clones only, not all of them. The sample shows about 400,000 clones, about nine tenths of them seen only once. The TCR sequence derives from a woman younger than 30 in good health and CMV-seronegative. The sequenced sample consisted of PBMCs.

CDR3 region: CASRRGAFTDTQYF. Here the CDR3 DNA reads TGCGCCAGCAGGCGGGGGGCCTTCACAGATACGCAGTATTTT. The chain is built from TRBV5-1 and TRBJ2-3; 8 bases fit TRBD2. The CDR3 consists of 14 residues. Germline loops: CDR1 SGHRS, CDR2 YFSETQ. V lost 5 bases, J lost 2 bases, and 4 bases stayed unmatched.